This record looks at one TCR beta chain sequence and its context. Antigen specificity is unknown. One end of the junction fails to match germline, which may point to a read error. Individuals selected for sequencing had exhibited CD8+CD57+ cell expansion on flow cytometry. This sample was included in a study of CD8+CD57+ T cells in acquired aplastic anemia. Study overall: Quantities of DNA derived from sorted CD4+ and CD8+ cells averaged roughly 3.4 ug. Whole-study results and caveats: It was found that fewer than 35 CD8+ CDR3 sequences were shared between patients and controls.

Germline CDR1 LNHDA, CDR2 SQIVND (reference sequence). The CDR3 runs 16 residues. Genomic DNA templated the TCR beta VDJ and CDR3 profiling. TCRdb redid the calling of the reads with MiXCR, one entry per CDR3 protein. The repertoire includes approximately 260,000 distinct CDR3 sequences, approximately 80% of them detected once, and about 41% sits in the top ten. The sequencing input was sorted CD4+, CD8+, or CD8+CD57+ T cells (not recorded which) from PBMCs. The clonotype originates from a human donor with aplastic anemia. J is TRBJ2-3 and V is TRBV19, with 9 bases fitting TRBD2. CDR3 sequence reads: CASSTGLARSTDTQYF. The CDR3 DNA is TGTGCCAGCAGTACCGGACTAGCGAGAAGCACAGATACGCAGTATTTT.